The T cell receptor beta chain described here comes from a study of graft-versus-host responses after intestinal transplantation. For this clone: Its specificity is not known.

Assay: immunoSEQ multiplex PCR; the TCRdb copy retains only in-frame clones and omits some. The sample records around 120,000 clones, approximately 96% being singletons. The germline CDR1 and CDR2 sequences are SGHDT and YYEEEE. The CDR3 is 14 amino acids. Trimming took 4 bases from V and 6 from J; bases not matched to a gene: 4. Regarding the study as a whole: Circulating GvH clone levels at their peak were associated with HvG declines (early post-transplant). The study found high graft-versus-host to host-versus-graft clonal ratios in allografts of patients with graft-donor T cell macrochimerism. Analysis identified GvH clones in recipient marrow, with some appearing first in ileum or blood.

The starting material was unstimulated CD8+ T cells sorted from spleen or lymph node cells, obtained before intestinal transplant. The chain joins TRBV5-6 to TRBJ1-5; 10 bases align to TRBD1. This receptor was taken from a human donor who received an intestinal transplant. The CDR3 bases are TGTGCCAGCAGCCTGGGACAGGGGAGTCAGCCCCAGCATTTT. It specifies CASSLGQGSQPQHF.